A single sample gave rise to the 5 T cell receptor beta chains below, sequenced in a study of blood T cell repertoires in COVID-19. The method was immunoSEQ multiplex PCR; TCRdb's version includes in-frame clones alone and lacks a portion of them. The sample lists approximately 280,000 clones; around 85% were seen once. Sequences were obtained from peripheral blood. These receptors all come from a woman aged 25 to 45 who had recovered from COVID-19.

The V and J genes are TRBV30 and TRBJ1-4; TRBD1 aligns across 7 bases. V was pared by 4 bases and J by 8 bases, with 7 bases of the junction left unmatched. The CDR3 is made up of 13 amino acids. The germline V gene encodes CDR1 GTSNPN and CDR2 SVGIG (reference sequence). The DNA of the CDR3 is TGTGCCTGGATTGGGTCAGGGGGAGAAAAACTGTTTTTT. Translating it yields CAWIGSGGEKLFF. The full variable domain, in which reference TRBV30 and TRBJ1-4 provide the parts outside the CDR3, is SQTIHQWPATLVQPVGSPLSLECTVEGTSNPNLYWYRQAAGRGLQLLFYSVGIGQISSEVPQNLSASRPQDRQFILSSKKLLLSDSGFYLCAWIGSGGEKLFFGSGTQLSVL.

The chain combines TRBV11-2 with TRBJ2-4; 8 bases align to TRBD1. CDR1 and CDR2 from the germline V gene are SGHAT and FQNNGV. The J segment lost 9 bases and the V segment lost 5 bases, leaving 6 bases of the junction unmatched. This CDR3 contains 13 residues. In DNA, the CDR3 is TGTGCCAGCAGCCAGGGGGCGGGGAGCATTCAGTACTTC. Its translation is CASSQGAGSIQYF.

V and J are TRBV11-2 and TRBJ2-6, with unresolved D. V gave up 2 bases and J gave up 3 bases, with 5 bases separating them. The CDR3 totals 14 residues. The germline CDR1 and CDR2 sequences are SGHAT and FQNNGV. Here the CDR3 reads CASSLPYGANVLTF. The CDR3 nucleotides read TGTGCCAGCAGCTTACCTTATGGGGCCAACGTCCTGACTTTC.

The V and J genes are TRBV19 and TRBJ1-5, with D hard to call. This CDR3 comprises 16 residues. Germline CDR1 LNHDA, CDR2 SQIVND (reference sequence). V was clipped by 4 bases and J by 5 bases, with 18 bases between them. CDR3 sequence: CASSNPGWRVDQPQHF. The CDR3 DNA reads as TGTGCCAGTAGTAACCCCGGTTGGAGGGTTGATCAGCCCCAGCATTTT.

The chain links TRBV5-4 to TRBJ2-7; 9 nucleotides match TRBD1. The CDR3 sequence is 15 residues long. Germline V lookup: CDR1 SGHNT, CDR2 YYREEE (reference sequence). Trimming cost V 4 bases and J 4 bases; bases outside gene matches: 9. Written as DNA, the CDR3 is TGTGCCAGCAGCCCCGCAACAGGGGGCGCTTACGAGCAGTACTTC. Residues: CASSPATGGAYEQYF.